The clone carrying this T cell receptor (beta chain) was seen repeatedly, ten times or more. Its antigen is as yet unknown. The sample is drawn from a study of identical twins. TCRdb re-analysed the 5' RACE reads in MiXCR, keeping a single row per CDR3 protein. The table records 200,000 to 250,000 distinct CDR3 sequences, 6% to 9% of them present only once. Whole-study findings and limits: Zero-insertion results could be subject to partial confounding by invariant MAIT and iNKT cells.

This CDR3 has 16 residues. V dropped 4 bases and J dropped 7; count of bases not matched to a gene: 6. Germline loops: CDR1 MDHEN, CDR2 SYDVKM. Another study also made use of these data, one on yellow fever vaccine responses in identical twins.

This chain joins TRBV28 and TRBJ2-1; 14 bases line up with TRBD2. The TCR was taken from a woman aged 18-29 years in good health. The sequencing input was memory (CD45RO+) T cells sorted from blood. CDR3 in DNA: TGTGCCAGCAGTTGGGGGGGGACTAGCGGGAGAAATGAGCAGTTCTTC. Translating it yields CASSWGGTSGRNEQFF. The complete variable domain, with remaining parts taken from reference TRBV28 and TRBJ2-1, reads DVKVTQSSRYLVKRTGEKVFLECVQDMDHENMFWYRQDPGLGLRLIYFSYDVKMKEKGDIPEGYSVSREKKERFSLILESASTNQTSMYLCASSWGGTSGRNEQFFGPGTRLTVL.